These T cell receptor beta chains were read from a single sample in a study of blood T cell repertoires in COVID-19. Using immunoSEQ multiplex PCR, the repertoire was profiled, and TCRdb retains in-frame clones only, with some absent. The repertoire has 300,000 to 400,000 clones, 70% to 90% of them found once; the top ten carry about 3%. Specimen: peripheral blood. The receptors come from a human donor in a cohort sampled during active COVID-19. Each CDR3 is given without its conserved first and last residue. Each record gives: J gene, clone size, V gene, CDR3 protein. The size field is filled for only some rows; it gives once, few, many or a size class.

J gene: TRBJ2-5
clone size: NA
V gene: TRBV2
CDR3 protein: ASRGSGGSQETQY

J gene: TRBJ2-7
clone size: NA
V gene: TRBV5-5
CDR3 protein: ASSRDRDRDYEQY

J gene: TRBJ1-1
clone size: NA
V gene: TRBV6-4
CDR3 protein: ASSERESTEAF

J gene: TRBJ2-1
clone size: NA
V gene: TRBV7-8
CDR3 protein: ASSFTGGGTYNEQF

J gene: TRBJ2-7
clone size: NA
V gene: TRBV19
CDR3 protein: ASSAGQSYEQY

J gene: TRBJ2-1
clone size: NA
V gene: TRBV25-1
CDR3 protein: ASSESAGGPYNEQF

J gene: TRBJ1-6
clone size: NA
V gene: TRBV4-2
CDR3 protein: ASSQDLGQGHSPLH

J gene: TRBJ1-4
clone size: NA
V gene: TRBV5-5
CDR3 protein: ASSPWGGDREINEKLF

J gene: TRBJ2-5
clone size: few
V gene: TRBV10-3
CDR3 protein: AISEARLTDIPPQETQY

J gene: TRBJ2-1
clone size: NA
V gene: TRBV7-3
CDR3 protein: ASSSPGLAGASSYNEQF

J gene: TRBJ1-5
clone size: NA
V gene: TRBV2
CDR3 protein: ASSLFQAAGGQPQH

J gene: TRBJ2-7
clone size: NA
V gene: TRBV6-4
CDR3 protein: ASAVAGGAYEQY

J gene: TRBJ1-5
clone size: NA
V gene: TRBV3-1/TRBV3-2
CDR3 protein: ASSQDGNQPQH

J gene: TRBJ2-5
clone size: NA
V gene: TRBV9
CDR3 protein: ASSVDEGVKTQY